The 22 T cell receptor beta chains presented below share a single source sample, sequenced in a study of blood T cell repertoires in COVID-19. This table comes from immunoSEQ multiplex PCR, and its TCRdb copy is limited to in-frame clones, with some not included. The sample yields around 270,000 clones, around 83% seen once. The specimen sequenced was peripheral blood. Source of these receptors: a woman between 35 and 50 years old who had recovered from COVID-19.

Details on this clone: In the same sample, other DNA sequences code for this CDR3. V usage is TRBV28 and J usage is TRBJ1-5; no clear D gene. The germline V gene encodes CDR1 MDHEN and CDR2 SYDVKM. Trimming pared 3 bases from V and 1 base from J, leaving 7 bases between. This CDR3 is 14 amino acids long. Written as DNA, the CDR3 is TGTGCCAGCAGTTTCTATAGCAGCAATCAGCCCCAGCATTTT. It is translated as CASSFYSSNQPQHF.

The gene calls are TRBV7-9 and TRBJ2-1; tentative D call: TRBD1 (6 bases). The V and J ends lost 1 base and 9 bases respectively, with 13 bases between them. Per the germline V gene, CDR1 is SEHNR and CDR2 is FQNEAQ (reference sequence). This CDR3 is built from 14 residues. CDR3 sequence (DNA): TGTGCCAGCAGCTTAGGTATGACAGGTGGTGAGCAGTTCTTC. Translating gives CASSLGMTGGEQFF.

This chain links TRBV19 with TRBJ1-2; 8 positions match TRBD1. Per germline, CDR1 LNHDA and CDR2 SQIVND (reference sequence). The trim removed 4 bases at V and 4 bases at J, leaving 5 bases unmatched. CDR3 length: 14 amino acids. CDR3 DNA: TGTGCCAGTAGTAGGACAGGGCTCAGCTATGGCTACACCTTC. It yields the protein CASSRTGLSYGYTF.

V and J are TRBV6-1 and TRBJ1-2; D unresolved. The germline V gene has CDR1 MNHNS and CDR2 SASEGT. The V end was cut by 3 bases, the J end by 4 bases, with 3 bases between. The length of the CDR3 is 11 residues. CDR3: CASSDVYGYTF. CDR3 nucleotides: TGTGCCAGCAGTGACGTCTATGGCTACACCTTC.

The chain couples TRBV5-1 to TRBJ1-2; D gene uncertain. Germline V gene data show CDR1 as SGHRS and CDR2 as YFSETQ. V was pared by 4 bases and J by 3 bases, with 16 bases between. The CDR3 covers 15 residues. The CDR3 bases are TGCGCCAGCAGCCTGAGGGCCCAGCGGGACTATGGCTACACCTTC. It yields the protein CASSLRAQRDYGYTF.

The chain combines TRBV28 with TRBJ1-2; D gene unclear. The CDR3 contains 13 residues. Germline V gene data show CDR1 as MDHEN and CDR2 as SYDVKM. V was clipped by 7 bases and J by 4 bases, with 13 bases between them. The CDR3 nucleotides are TGTGCCAGCACCGAGACTCGGGGCTATGGCTACACCTTC. Translation gives CASTETRGYGYTF.

This clone showed up just once. The V gene is TRBV6-5, the J gene TRBJ1-1; D gene uncertain. This CDR3 spans 13 amino acids. V was clipped by 0 bases and J by 3 bases, with 5 bases between them. Germline CDR1 and CDR2: MNHEY and SVGAGI. Here the CDR3 reads CASSYSVYTEAFF. The CDR3 bases are TGTGCCAGCAGTTACTCCGTTTACACTGAAGCTTTCTTT.

CDR3 DNA sequence: TGTGCCAGCAGCTCAGACTCGGGTCTCTCCTACAATGAGCAGTTCTTC. Translation gives CASSSDSGLSYNEQFF. The V and J genes are TRBV11-3 and TRBJ2-1, with D unresolved. The CDR3 consists of 16 residues. V was trimmed by 4 bases and J by 0 bases, leaving 13 bases between them. Germline CDR1 reads SGHNT; CDR2 reads YENEEA.

The chain links TRBV9 to TRBJ2-3; 7 positions agree with TRBD2. Per germline, CDR1 SGDLS and CDR2 YYNGEE. This CDR3 is built from 14 residues. The V segment lost 3 bases and the J segment 8 bases; nucleotides outside the gene matches: 9. The CDR3 bases are TGTGCCAGCAGCGAGGGAGGGACCGACGCTACGCAGTATTTT. This sequence encodes CASSEGGTDATQYF.

V and J are TRBV7-9 and TRBJ1-2; the match to TRBD1 covers 7 bases. Germline V gene sequence: CDR1 SEHNR, CDR2 FQNEAQ (reference sequence). The CDR3 sequence is 13 residues long. Losses at the gene ends were 1 base for V and 8 bases for J; bases not matched to a gene: 4. CDR3: CASSLGTGRGYTF. The CDR3 nucleotides are TGTGCCAGCAGCTTAGGGACAGGACGAGGCTACACCTTC.

The chain recombines TRBV6-5 with TRBJ2-1; 13 bases agree with TRBD2. Germline V gene sequence: CDR1 MNHEY, CDR2 SVGAGI. This CDR3 comprises 15 residues. V lost 5 bases to trimming and J lost 6 bases; unmatched junction nucleotides: 4. The CDR3 reads CASSKTSGGVNEQFF. For the CDR3, the DNA is TGTGCCAGCAGTAAAACTAGCGGGGGGGTCAATGAGCAGTTCTTC.

V usage is TRBV5-6 and J usage is TRBJ1-2; 7 nucleotides agree with TRBD1. After removal of 0 bases from V and 1 base from J, the junction contained 12 bases not matched to a gene. The germline V gene has CDR1 SGHDT and CDR2 YYEEEE. The CDR3 loop spans 18 amino acids. Here the CDR3 reads CASSLGMNRTGLNYGYTF. The CDR3 coding sequence is TGTGCCAGCAGCTTGGGGATGAACAGGACAGGCCTTAACTATGGCTACACCTTC.

The chain is built from TRBV5-1 and TRBJ2-7; no firm D call. Germline CDR1 is SGHRS and CDR2 is YFSETQ. The V gene lost 0 bases and the J gene lost 0 bases, with 10 bases spanning the gap. This CDR3 has 15 residues. DNA of the CDR3: TGCGCCAGCAGCTTGGGTCTGGCAAACTCCTACGAGCAGTACTTC. It is translated as CASSLGLANSYEQYF.

J is TRBJ1-5 and V is TRBV19, with TRBD1 matching 9 bases. Germline assignment: CDR1 LNHDA and CDR2 SQIVND (reference sequence). This CDR3 comprises 15 residues. The junction had 6 bases not matched to a gene; V was cut back by 8 bases and J by 1 base. CDR3 in DNA: TGTGCCAGTTATACTGGGACAGGGAGCAATCAGCCCCAGCATTTT. Encoded protein: CASYTGTGSNQPQHF. Full variable domain (outside the CDR3, taken from reference TRBV19 and TRBJ1-5): DGGITQSPKYLFRKEGQNVTLSCEQNLNHDAMYWYRQDPGQGLRLIYYSQIVNDFQKGDIAEGYSVSREKKESFPLTVTSAQKNPTAFYLCASYTGTGSNQPQHFGDGTRLSIL.

This chain joins TRBV10-3 and TRBJ2-3, with D unresolved. V lost 8 bases and J lost 1, with 16 bases in between. This CDR3 contains 15 residues. The germline CDR1 and CDR2 sequences are ENHRY and SYGVKD. The CDR3 reads CAISSLQIGTDTQYF. The CDR3 DNA follows: TGTGCCATCTCTTCCCTCCAAATAGGCACAGATACGCAGTATTTT.

The chain links TRBV2 to TRBJ1-2, with D tentatively TRBD1 (6 bases). The V gene's germline CDR1 is SNHLY and CDR2 FYNNEI. This CDR3 is built from 13 residues. The V end lost 7 bases, the J end lost 4 bases, and 13 bases lay between the germline ends. The CDR3 nucleotides are TGTGCCAGCATTCGGGAGGGGGGCTATGGCTACACCTTC. Translation: CASIREGGYGYTF.

V and J are TRBV12-3 or TRBV12-4 and TRBJ2-3; D unclear. The germline V and J ends were trimmed by 4 bases and 5 bases, with 10 bases remaining between them. The CDR3 has 13 amino acids. The CDR3 DNA is TGTGCCAGCAGTTACCTTCCGGGAGATACGCAGTATTTT. Protein: CASSYLPGDTQYF.

The rearrangement joins TRBV28 to TRBJ2-1, with 7 positions matching TRBD2. J was trimmed by 2 bases and V by 6 bases; bases with no gene match: 10. The CDR3 runs to 16 residues. Germline V CDR1 and CDR2: MDHEN, SYDVKM. This CDR3 is CASRPSGVLTYNEQFF. DNA for the CDR3: TGTGCCAGCAGGCCAAGCGGGGTTCTTACCTACAATGAGCAGTTCTTC. The full variable domain, its missing parts supplied by reference TRBV28 and TRBJ2-1, is DVKVTQSSRYLVKRTGEKVFLECVQDMDHENMFWYRQDPGLGLRLIYFSYDVKMKEKGDIPEGYSVSREKKERFSLILESASTNQTSMYLCASRPSGVLTYNEQFFGPGTRLTVL.

The table lists this clone with a count of one. V and J are TRBV27 and TRBJ1-1; no reliable D call. The CDR3 runs to 13 residues. The germline CDR1 and CDR2 sequences are MNHEY and SMNVEV (reference sequence). V was cut by 6 bases and J by 0 bases, with 8 bases left in between. CDR3: CASRLNLNTEAFF. Written as DNA, the CDR3 is TGTGCCAGCAGACTGAATCTGAACACTGAAGCTTTCTTT.

The chain has TRBV19 and TRBJ1-5; D is perhaps TRBD1 (6 bases). CDR1 LNHDA and CDR2 SQIVND come from the germline V gene (reference sequence). CDR3 length equals 16 residues. Trimming pared 3 bases from V and 3 bases from J, leaving 15 bases between. CDR3 bases: TGTGCCAGTAGTATTAGATTCGACAGGAACAATCAGCCCCAGCATTTT. This codes for CASSIRFDRNNQPQHF.

The rearrangement links TRBV29-1 to TRBJ1-1; a weak D match, TRBD1 (6 bases). The ends were cut back, 5 bases at V and 4 bases at J, with 14 bases in the middle. The CDR3 is 13 amino acids. CDR1 SQVTM and CDR2 ANQGSEA come from the germline V gene. CDR3 loop: CSVHQGLGTEAFF. DNA of the CDR3: TGCAGCGTTCATCAGGGGTTGGGCACTGAAGCTTTCTTT.

The rearrangement links TRBV7-9 to TRBJ1-1; 7 bases are shared with TRBD1. Trimming cost V 8 bases and J 5 bases; bases outside gene matches: 11. The CDR3 has 14 amino acids. The germline V gene has CDR1 SEHNR and CDR2 FQNEAQ (reference sequence). The CDR3 sequence: CASGDWAGGTEAFF. CDR3 coding DNA: TGTGCCAGCGGGGACTGGGCAGGGGGAACTGAAGCTTTCTTT. Supplemented by reference TRBV7-9 and TRBJ1-1, the full variable domain reads DTGVSQNPRHKITKRGQNVTFRCDPISEHNRLYWYRQTLGQGPEFLTYFQNEAQLEKSRLLSDRFSAERPKGSFSTLEIQRTEQGDSAMYLCASGDWAGGTEAFFGQGTRLTVV.